The 22 T cell receptor beta chains below come from one sample, sequenced in a study of neoadjuvant anti-PD-1 for oral cavity cancer. Some clones are missing from TCRdb's copy, which holds only in-frame ones; the method was immunoSEQ multiplex PCR. This sample yields 20,000 to 25,000 clones, of which more than 35% are seen a single time; less than 50% belongs to the top ten. Time point reported: after neoadjuvant nivolumab, at surgical resection. The source material was tumor tissue, sampled after nivolumab (anti-PD-1) treatment. The receptors were sampled from a person between 40 and 80 years old with oral cavity squamous cell carcinoma.

The V call is TRBV5-1, the J call TRBJ1-2, with D possibly being TRBD1 (6 bases). The CDR3 is 16 amino acids. Germline V gene lookup returns CDR1 SGHRS and CDR2 YFSETQ. V gave up 4 bases and J gave up 6 bases, with 22 bases separating them. The CDR3 spells CASSLTWIGGVHGYTF. In DNA, the CDR3 is TGCGCCAGCAGCCTCACCTGGATAGGGGGAGTTCATGGCTACACCTTC.

The rearrangement uses TRBV28 and TRBJ1-1, with D possibly TRBD1 on 5 matching bases. V lost 5 bases and J lost 1, with 11 bases in between. There are 14 residues in the CDR3. The germline V gene encodes CDR1 MDHEN and CDR2 SYDVKM. CDR3 protein: CASSDRTGNTEAFF. The CDR3 DNA reads TGTGCCAGCAGTGACAGAACAGGGAACACTGAAGCTTTCTTT. The full variable domain, in which reference TRBV28 and TRBJ1-1 provide the parts outside the CDR3, is DVKVTQSSRYLVKRTGEKVFLECVQDMDHENMFWYRQDPGLGLRLIYFSYDVKMKEKGDIPEGYSVSREKKERFSLILESASTNQTSMYLCASSDRTGNTEAFFGQGTRLTVV.

The chain couples TRBV11-2 to TRBJ2-2; the D gene could be TRBD1 or TRBD2 (5 bases each). Trimming left V 5 bases short and J 5 bases short, with 12 bases between. CDR1 and CDR2 from the germline V gene are SGHAT and FQNNGV. This CDR3 has 14 amino acids. DNA for the CDR3: TGTGCCAGCAGCCCGGGACCCTATACCGGGGAGCTGTTTTTT. The encoded protein is CASSPGPYTGELFF.

This rearrangement joins TRBV29-1 to TRBJ2-7; 11 bases match TRBD2. The CDR3 is 14 amino acids. CDR1 is SQVTM, CDR2 ANQGSEA, per germline. V gave up 5 bases and J gave up 1 base; unmatched junction bases: 4. The CDR3 region is CSVRRLAGSYEQYF. The CDR3 nucleotides read TGCAGCGTTCGGCGACTAGCGGGGTCCTACGAGCAGTACTTC.

This clone has a handful of counts. This chain links TRBV5-1 with TRBJ1-2, with D uncertain. The V end lost 2 bases, the J end lost 4 bases, and 9 bases lay between the germline ends. CDR3 length equals 13 residues. Germline-derived CDR1 and CDR2 are SGHRS and YFSETQ. CDR3 in amino acids: CASSFTAGYGYTF. In DNA, the CDR3 is TGCGCCAGCAGCTTTACTGCGGGCTATGGCTACACCTTC. Based on the CDR3 plus reference TRBV5-1 and TRBJ1-2, the full variable domain is KAGVTQTPRYLIKTRGQQVTLSCSPISGHRSVSWYQQTPGQGLQFLFEYFSETQRNKGNFPGRFSGRQFSNSRSEMNVSTLELGDSALYLCASSFTAGYGYTFGSGTRLTVV.

This clone showed up just a few times. The chain employs TRBV10-3 and TRBJ2-2; a weak D match, TRBD2 (7 bases). Germline V CDR1 and CDR2: ENHRY, SYGVKD. With 10 bases removed from V and 2 bases from J, the gap between germline ends came to 14 bases. The CDR3 consists of 14 residues. The CDR3 nucleotides read TGTGCCACAGCGGGACAAGGTAACACCGGGGAGCTGTTTTTT. Translation: CATAGQGNTGELFF.

The chain carries TRBV23-1 and TRBJ1-1; TRBD1 might be the D (6 bases). TRBV23-1 falls under the ORF class, with uncertain function. CDR3 size: 14 residues. V was pared by 8 bases and J by 0 bases, with 13 bases between. DNA for the CDR3: TGCGCCAGCTGGGCCGGGACACTGAACACTGAAGCTTTCTTT. Its translation is CASWAGTLNTEAFF.

The chain is built from TRBV11-3 and TRBJ2-2; 9 positions agree with TRBD1. V was pared by 5 bases and J by 5 bases, with 3 bases of the junction left unmatched. The CDR3 runs to 14 residues. CDR1 is SGHNT and CDR2 is YENEEA in the germline V gene. In DNA form, the CDR3 reads TGTGCCAGCAGCCCCGGGACAGGGACCGGGGAGCTGTTTTTT. Its protein product is CASSPGTGTGELFF.

The chain recombines TRBV6-5 with TRBJ2-7; D gene unclear. The CDR3 is 12 residues long. Germline V gives CDR1 MNHEY, CDR2 SVGAGI. The V end lost 0 bases, the J end lost 7 bases, and 7 bases lay between the germline ends. The DNA of the CDR3 is TGTGCCAGCAGTTACTCGAACAAAGAGCAGTACTTC. Its translation is CASSYSNKEQYF.

This clone has only a few counts. Mismatch with germline at one junction end may stem from a read error. This chain joins TRBV6-6 and TRBJ2-7; D not certain. The CDR3 contains 14 residues. CDR1 and CDR2 from the germline V gene are MNHNY and SVGAGI (reference sequence). Written as DNA, the CDR3 is TGTGCCAGCAGCTTCGGGTTCGGTAGGCCCGCGGATGACTTC. It specifies CASSFGFGRPADDF.

The J gene is TRBJ2-7, the V gene TRBV2; the D gene is possibly TRBD1 (7 bases). The CDR3 consists of 14 residues. Germline values: CDR1 SNHLY, CDR2 FYNNEI. V lost 5 bases and J lost 4, with 15 bases in between. CDR3 DNA: TGTGCCAGCAGTCGAGGCAGGGGGGATTACGAGCAGTACTTC. Amino acids: CASSRGRGDYEQYF.

The V and J genes are TRBV7-6 and TRBJ1-6; D is uncertain. CDR3 length equals 13 residues. Germline lookup yields CDR1 SGHVS and CDR2 FNYEAQ. V was shortened by 5 bases and J by 9 bases, with 11 bases between the two germline ends. The CDR3 reads CASSPEQSSPLHF. The CDR3 nucleotides are TGTGCCAGCAGCCCAGAACAGTCTTCACCCCTCCACTTT.

The J gene is TRBJ1-2, the V gene TRBV5-1, with D possibly TRBD1 on 6 matching bases. The V gene's germline CDR1 is SGHRS and CDR2 YFSETQ. Trimming cost V 2 bases and J 0 bases, with 11 bases left between them. This CDR3 has 15 amino acids. CDR3 sequence: CASSFLGGANYGYTF. The CDR3 DNA reads as TGCGCCAGCAGCTTTCTCGGGGGCGCTAACTATGGCTACACCTTC.

This clone has only a few counts. The rearrangement links TRBV2 to TRBJ1-2; TRBD1 might be the D (5 bases). In germline, CDR1 is SNHLY, CDR2 FYNNEI. Trimming pared 3 bases from V and 1 base from J, leaving 15 bases between. The CDR3 runs to 16 residues. The CDR3 reads CASSERQGAFNYGYTF. The CDR3 bases are TGTGCCAGCAGTGAGCGCCAAGGGGCTTTTAACTATGGCTACACCTTC.

This clone came up many times. The J gene is TRBJ2-3, the V gene TRBV4-3, with D possibly being TRBD2 (5 bases). The germline V gene has CDR1 LGHNA and CDR2 YSLEER. The CDR3 contains 15 residues. The V end lost 1 base, the J end lost 0 bases, and 8 bases lay between the germline ends. The DNA for the CDR3 is TGCGCCAGCAGCCAAGGAGCGGCTAGCACAGATACGCAGTATTTT. As protein: CASSQGAASTDTQYF.

This clone was detected a few times. The CDR3 loop is CASSPTGDQPQHF. The CDR3 region has the DNA TGTGCCAGCAGCCCAACAGGGGATCAGCCCCAGCATTTT. The chain couples TRBV5-5 to TRBJ1-5; 7 nucleotides align to TRBD1. This CDR3 comprises 13 residues. V shed 4 bases and J 5 bases; nucleotides not matched to a gene: 3. From germline, CDR1 is SGHKS and CDR2 YYEKEE (reference sequence).

This clone was observed a handful of times. This rearrangement joins TRBV7-8 to TRBJ2-7; TRBD1 aligns across 7 bases. Germline CDR1 SGHVS, CDR2 FQNEAQ. The CDR3 has 15 residues. V lost 6 bases to trimming and J lost 3 bases; unmatched junction nucleotides: 11. The CDR3 DNA follows: TGTGCCAGCAGTGCCCGACAGGGAAGTAGCTACGAGCAGTACTTC. This codes for CASSARQGSSYEQYF.

The V and J genes are TRBV15 and TRBJ2-1; 9 bases agree with TRBD1. The V and J ends lost 1 base and 7 bases, in that order; junction bases with no gene match: 5. The CDR3 has 15 residues. Germline CDR1 is LNHNV and CDR2 is YYDKDF (reference sequence). CDR3 bases: TGTGCCACCAGCAGAGGGGGACAGGGCACGAATGAGCAGTTCTTC. This gives the protein CATSRGGQGTNEQFF.

V gene TRBV6-1 combines with J gene TRBJ2-5, with TRBD1 matching 9 bases. This CDR3 is built from 12 residues. V was clipped by 8 bases and J by 10 bases; unmatched bases: 8. Per germline, CDR1 MNHNS and CDR2 SASEGT. The CDR3 DNA is TGTGCCAGCCGGGACAGGGCTGTTGGCCAGTACTTC. Encoded protein: CASRDRAVGQYF.

This clone showed up just a few times. This rearrangement joins TRBV19 to TRBJ1-2; D is perhaps TRBD1 (5 bases). Trimming removed 5 bases at V and 10 bases at J, with 20 bases between. The V gene's germline CDR1 is LNHDA and CDR2 SQIVND (reference sequence). The CDR3 has 14 amino acids. In DNA form, the CDR3 reads TGTGCCAGTAGTGTCAACGGGGCTAACTCTGACTACACCTTC. This encodes CASSVNGANSDYTF.

The gene calls are TRBV6-6 and TRBJ1-2; TRBD1 matches at 7 bases. The CDR3 totals 13 residues. CDR1 and CDR2 from the germline V gene are MNHNY and SVGAGI (reference sequence). Trimming at V came to 2 bases and at J to 4 bases, leaving 1 base not matched to a gene. CDR3 region: CASSYRQGYGYTF. CDR3 DNA: TGTGCCAGCAGTTACAGACAGGGCTATGGCTACACCTTC.

This clone was detected only a few times. This chain links TRBV7-2 with TRBJ1-6; D is uncertain. The CDR3 is 16 residues long. Deletions cut 5 bases from V and 0 bases from J, with 11 bases between. Germline loops: CDR1 SGHTA, CDR2 FQGNSA. CDR3 protein: CASSLDWSSYNSPLHF. The CDR3 region has the DNA TGTGCCAGCAGCCTCGACTGGAGCTCCTATAATTCACCCCTCCACTTT.